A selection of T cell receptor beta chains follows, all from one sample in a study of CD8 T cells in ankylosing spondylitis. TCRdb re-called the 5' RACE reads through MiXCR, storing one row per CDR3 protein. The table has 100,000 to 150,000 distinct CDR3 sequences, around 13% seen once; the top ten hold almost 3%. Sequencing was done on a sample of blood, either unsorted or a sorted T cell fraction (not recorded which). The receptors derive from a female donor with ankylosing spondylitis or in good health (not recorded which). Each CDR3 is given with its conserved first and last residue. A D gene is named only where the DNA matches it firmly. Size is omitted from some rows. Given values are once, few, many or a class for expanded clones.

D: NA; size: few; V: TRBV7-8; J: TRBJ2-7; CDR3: CASSLAARDHEQYF; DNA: TGTGCCAGCAGCTTAGCGGCCAGGGACCACGAGCAGTACTTC
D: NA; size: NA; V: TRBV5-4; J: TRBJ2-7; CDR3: CASSFGGGGTYEQYF; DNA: TGTGCCAGCAGCTTTGGTGGGGGAGGTACCTACGAGCAGTACTTC
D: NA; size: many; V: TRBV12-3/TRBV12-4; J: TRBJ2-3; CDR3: CAIGTTSTDTQYF; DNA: TGTGCCATAGGGACCACCAGCACAGATACGCAGTATTTT
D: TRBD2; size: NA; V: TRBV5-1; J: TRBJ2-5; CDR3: CASSFSLVVAGQETQYF; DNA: TGCGCCAGCAGCTTTTCCCTGGTAGTAGCGGGCCAAGAGACCCAGTACTTC
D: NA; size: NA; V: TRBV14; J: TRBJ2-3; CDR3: CASSHSGTDTQYF; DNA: TGTGCCAGCAGCCACAGTGGCACAGATACGCAGTATTTT
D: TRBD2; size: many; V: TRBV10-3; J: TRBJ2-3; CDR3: CAISDPGTTPTDTQYF; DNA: TGTGCCATCAGTGACCCGGGGACTACCCCCACAGATACGCAGTATTTT
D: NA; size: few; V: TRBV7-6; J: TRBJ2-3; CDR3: CASSLEMGSTDTQYF; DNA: TGTGCCAGCAGCTTAGAAATGGGTTCGACAGATACGCAGTATTTT
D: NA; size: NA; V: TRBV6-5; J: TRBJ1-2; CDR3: CASSPGRSADYGYTF; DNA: TGTGCCAGCAGCCCAGGGCGGTCGGCAGACTATGGCTACACCTTC
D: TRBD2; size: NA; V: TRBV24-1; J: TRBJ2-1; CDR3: CATSDSSGANYNEQFF; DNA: TGTGCCACCAGTGATTCTAGCGGGGCCAACTACAATGAGCAGTTCTTC
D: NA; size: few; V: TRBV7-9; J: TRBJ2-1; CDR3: CASSSRLGYNEQFF; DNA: TGTGCCAGCAGCTCTCGGCTGGGCTACAATGAGCAGTTCTTC
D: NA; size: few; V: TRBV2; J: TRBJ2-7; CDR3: CASGPGVFYEQYF; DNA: TGTGCCAGCGGACCCGGGGTCTTCTACGAGCAGTACTTC
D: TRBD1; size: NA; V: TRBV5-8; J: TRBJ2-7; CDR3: CASSFGTGAYEQYF; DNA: TGTGCCAGCAGCTTCGGGACAGGTGCCTACGAGCAGTACTTC
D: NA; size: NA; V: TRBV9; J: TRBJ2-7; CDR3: CVSSVQYF; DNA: TGTGTCAGCAGCGTTCAGTACTTC
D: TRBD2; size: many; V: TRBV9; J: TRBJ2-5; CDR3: CASSVDGSGVEETQYF; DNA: TGTGCCAGCAGCGTCGACGGTAGCGGGGTGGAGGAGACCCAGTACTTC
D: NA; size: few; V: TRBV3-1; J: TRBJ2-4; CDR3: CASSQDRLAKNIQYF; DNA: TGTGCCAGCAGCCAAGACCGTCTAGCCAAAAACATTCAGTACTTC
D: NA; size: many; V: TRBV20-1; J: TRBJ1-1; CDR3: CSAGGVGGLNTEAFF; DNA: TGCAGTGCAGGGGGGGTTGGGGGACTGAACACTGAAGCTTTCTTT
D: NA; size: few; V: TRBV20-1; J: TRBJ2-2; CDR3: CSARSPWNTGELFF; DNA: TGCAGTGCTCGGAGTCCGTGGAACACCGGGGAGCTGTTTTTT
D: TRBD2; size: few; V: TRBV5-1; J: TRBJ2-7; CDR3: CASSDGTSAYEQYF; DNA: TGCGCCAGCAGCGACGGGACTAGCGCCTACGAGCAGTACTTC
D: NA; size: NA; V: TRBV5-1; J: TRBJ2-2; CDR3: CASSIDSTGELFF; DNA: TGCGCCAGCAGCATAGACTCCACCGGGGAGCTGTTTTTT
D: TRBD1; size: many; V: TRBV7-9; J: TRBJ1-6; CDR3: CASSWTGDNSPLHF; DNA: TGTGCCAGCAGCTGGACAGGCGATAATTCACCCCTCCACTTT
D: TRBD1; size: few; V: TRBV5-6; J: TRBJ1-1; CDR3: CASSPNTGDPIGAFF; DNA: TGTGCCAGCAGCCCCAATACAGGGGACCCCATCGGAGCTTTCTTT
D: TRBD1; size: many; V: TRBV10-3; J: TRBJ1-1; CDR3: CAISKWDRGFNTEAFF; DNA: TGTGCCATCAGTAAGTGGGACAGGGGATTCAACACTGAAGCTTTCTTT
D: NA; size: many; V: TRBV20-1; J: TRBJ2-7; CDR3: CSGTVGDEQYF; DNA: TGCAGTGGGACCGTCGGCGACGAGCAGTACTTC
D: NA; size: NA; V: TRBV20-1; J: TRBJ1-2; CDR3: CSASWANYGYTF; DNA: TGCAGTGCTAGTTGGGCTAACTATGGCTACACCTTC
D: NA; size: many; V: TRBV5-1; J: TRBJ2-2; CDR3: CASSRGWTDYTGELFF; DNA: TGCGCCAGCAGCCGAGGCTGGACAGACTACACCGGGGAGCTGTTTTTT
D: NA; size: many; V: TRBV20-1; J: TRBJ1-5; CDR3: CSAREEGGVWQPQHF; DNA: TGCAGTGCTAGAGAGGAGGGGGGGGTATGGCAGCCCCAGCATTTT
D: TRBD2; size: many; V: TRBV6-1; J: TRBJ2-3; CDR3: CASSPGLAAGDTQYF; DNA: TGTGCCAGCAGTCCAGGACTAGCGGCGGGGGATACGCAGTATTTT
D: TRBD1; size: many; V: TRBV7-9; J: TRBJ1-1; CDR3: CASSAGTGGNTEAFF; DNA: TGTGCCAGCAGCGCGGGGACAGGAGGGAACACTGAAGCTTTCTTT
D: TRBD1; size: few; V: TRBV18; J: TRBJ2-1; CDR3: CASSQGQGAEQFF; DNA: TGTGCCAGCTCACAAGGACAGGGCGCTGAGCAGTTCTTC
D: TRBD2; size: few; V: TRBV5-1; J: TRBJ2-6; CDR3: CASSLDGVGSGSSGANVLTF; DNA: TGCGCCAGCAGCTTGGACGGTGTGGGTAGCGGGAGTTCTGGGGCCAACGTCCTGACTTTC
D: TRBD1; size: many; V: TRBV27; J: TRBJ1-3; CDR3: CASSLPMDRAGNTIYF; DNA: TGTGCCAGCAGTTTACCCATGGACAGGGCTGGAAACACCATATATTTT
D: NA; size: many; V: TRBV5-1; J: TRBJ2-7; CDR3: CASSRSANYEQYF; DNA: TGCGCCAGCAGCCGTAGCGCGAACTACGAGCAGTACTTC
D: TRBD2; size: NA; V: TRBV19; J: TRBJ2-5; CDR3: CASSIVLAEETQYF; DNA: TGTGCCAGTAGTATAGTACTAGCGGAAGAGACCCAGTACTTC
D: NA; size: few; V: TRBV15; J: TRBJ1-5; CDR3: CATSRSIGGVQPQHF; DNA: TGTGCCACCAGCAGATCCATTGGGGGGGTTCAGCCCCAGCATTTT
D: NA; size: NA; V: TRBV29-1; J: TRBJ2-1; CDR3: CSVESPGGYNEQFF; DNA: TGCAGCGTTGAATCGCCTGGCGGGTACAATGAGCAGTTCTTC
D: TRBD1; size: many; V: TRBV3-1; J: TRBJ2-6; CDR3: CASSQGRDRVLSGANVLTF; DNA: TGTGCCAGCAGCCAAGGGCGGGACAGGGTCCTCTCTGGGGCCAACGTCCTGACTTTC
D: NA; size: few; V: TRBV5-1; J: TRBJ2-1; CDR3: CASSLEQPRGNEQFF; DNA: TGCGCCAGCAGCTTGGAACAGCCTAGGGGCAATGAGCAGTTCTTC
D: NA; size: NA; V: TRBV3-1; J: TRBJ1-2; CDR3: CASSPLTNYGYTF; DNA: TGTGCCAGCAGCCCCCTCACAAACTATGGCTACACCTTC
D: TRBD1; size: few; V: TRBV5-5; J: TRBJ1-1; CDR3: CASSYLAEDRWPTEAFF; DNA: TGTGCCAGCAGCTACTTAGCGGAGGACAGGTGGCCGACTGAAGCTTTCTTT
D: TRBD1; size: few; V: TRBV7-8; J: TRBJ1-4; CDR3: CASKPGDRFNEKLFF; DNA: TGTGCCAGCAAGCCCGGGGACAGATTCAATGAAAAACTGTTTTTT
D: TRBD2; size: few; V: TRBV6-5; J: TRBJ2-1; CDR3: CASSSRGLAGVKGNEQFF; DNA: TGTGCCAGCAGTTCCCGAGGACTAGCGGGAGTCAAAGGCAATGAGCAGTTCTTC
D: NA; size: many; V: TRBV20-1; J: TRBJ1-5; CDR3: CSASGGARNSPNQPQHF; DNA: TGCAGTGCTAGTGGGGGGGCCCGAAACAGCCCGAATCAGCCCCAGCATTTT
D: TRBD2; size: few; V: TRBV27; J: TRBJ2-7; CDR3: CASSPNPGLYYEQYF; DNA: TGTGCCAGCAGTCCAAACCCGGGACTATATTACGAGCAGTACTTC
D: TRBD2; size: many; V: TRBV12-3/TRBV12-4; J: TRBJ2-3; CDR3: CASSFGGGLTDTQYF; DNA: TGTGCCAGCAGTTTTGGGGGAGGGCTGACAGATACGCAGTATTTT